A single T cell receptor (beta chain) is shown here with its context. All patients were treatment-naive before thyroid surgery. This CDR3 spans 16 amino acids. The J segment lost 6 bases and the V segment lost 0 bases, leaving 7 bases of the junction unmatched. Germline V gives CDR1 MGHDK, CDR2 SYGVNS. The data are from a study of metastatic and nonmetastatic thyroid tumors. The wider study: Repertoire data that came from the blood and tumor or nodule tissue of malignant and benign thyroid patients were compared.

With MiXCR, TCRdb reprocessed the PCR reads. Among about 70,000 clones, more than 15% were seen once, and the ten largest hold around 13%. The chain recombines TRBV25-1 with TRBJ2-4; 8 positions agree with TRBD1. The specimen was blood. This receptor was identified in a female donor with papillary thyroid cancer or a benign thyroid nodule (not recorded which). Some clones in this sample may be carry-over from other donors' samples. The CDR3: CASSEYPGTGRNIQYF. As DNA, the CDR3 is TGTGCCAGCAGTGAATATCCCGGGACAGGAAGAAACATTCAGTACTTC.